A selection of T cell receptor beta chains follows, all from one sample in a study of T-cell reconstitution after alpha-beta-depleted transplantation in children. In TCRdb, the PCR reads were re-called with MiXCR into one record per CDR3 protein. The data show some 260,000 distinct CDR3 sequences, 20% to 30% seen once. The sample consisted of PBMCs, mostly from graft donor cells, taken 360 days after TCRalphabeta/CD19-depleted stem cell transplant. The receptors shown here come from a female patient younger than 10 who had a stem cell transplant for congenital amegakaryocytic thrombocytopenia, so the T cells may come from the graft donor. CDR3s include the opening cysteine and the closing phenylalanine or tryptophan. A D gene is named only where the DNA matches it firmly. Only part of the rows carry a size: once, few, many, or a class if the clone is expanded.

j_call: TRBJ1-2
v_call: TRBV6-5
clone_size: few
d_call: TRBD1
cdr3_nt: TGTGCCAGCAGTTCATCGGACAGGGCTGGGGGCAACTATGGCTACACCTTC
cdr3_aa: CASSSSDRAGGNYGYTF

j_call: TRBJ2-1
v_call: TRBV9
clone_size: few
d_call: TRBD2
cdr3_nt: TGTGCCAGCAGCGTAGTGGGGACTAGCGGGAGCAATGAGCAGTTCTTC
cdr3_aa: CASSVVGTSGSNEQFF

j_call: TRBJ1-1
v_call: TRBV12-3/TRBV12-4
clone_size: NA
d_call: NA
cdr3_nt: TGTGCCAGCAGTTCAAGATCGAAAGCCCCTCACGAAGCTTTCTTT
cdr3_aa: CASSSRSKAPHEAFF

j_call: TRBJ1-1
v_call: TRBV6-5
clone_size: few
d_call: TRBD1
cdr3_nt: TGTGCCAGCAGTTACCGGGACAGGGAGGAAGCTTTCTTT
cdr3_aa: CASSYRDREEAFF

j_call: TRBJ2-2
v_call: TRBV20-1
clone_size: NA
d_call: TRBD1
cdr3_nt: TGCAGTGCTAGAGCCGGACAGGGGGTCACCGGGGAGCTGTTTTTT
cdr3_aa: CSARAGQGVTGELFF

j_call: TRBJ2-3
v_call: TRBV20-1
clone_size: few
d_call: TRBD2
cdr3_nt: TGCAGTGAGCGGGGGGACCACACCACAGATACGCAGTATTTT
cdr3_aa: CSERGDHTTDTQYF

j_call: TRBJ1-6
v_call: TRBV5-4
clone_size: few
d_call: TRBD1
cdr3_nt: TGTGCCAGCAGCTTCGGCCAGGGGGGATCACCCCTCCACTTT
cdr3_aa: CASSFGQGGSPLHF

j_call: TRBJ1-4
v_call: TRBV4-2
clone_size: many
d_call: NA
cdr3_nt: TGTGCCAGCAGCCTCGGAACGGGCCTTGGCGAAAAACTGTTTTTT
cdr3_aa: CASSLGTGLGEKLFF

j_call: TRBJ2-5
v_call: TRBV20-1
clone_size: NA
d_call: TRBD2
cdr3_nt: TGCAGTGCTATAGTGTCTAGCGGACCATACTCGGAGACCCAGTACTTC
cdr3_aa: CSAIVSSGPYSETQYF

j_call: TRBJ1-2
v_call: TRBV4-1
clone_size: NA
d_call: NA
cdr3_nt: TGCGCCAGCAGCCAAGTGGTTTCACAATATGGCTACACCTTC
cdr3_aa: CASSQVVSQYGYTF

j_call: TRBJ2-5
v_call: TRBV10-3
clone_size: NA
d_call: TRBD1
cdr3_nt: TGTGCCATCACCAGACAGGGGACGGGTTTGTCCCAGTACTTC
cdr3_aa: CAITRQGTGLSQYF

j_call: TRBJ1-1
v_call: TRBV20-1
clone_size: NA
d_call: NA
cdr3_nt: TGCAGTGCTAGAGATTATCGGCAGATCACTGAAGCTTTCTTT
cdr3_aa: CSARDYRQITEAFF

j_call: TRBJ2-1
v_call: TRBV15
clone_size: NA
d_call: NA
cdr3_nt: TGTGCCACCAGCGCCCCGGGCGGTGAGCAGTTCTTC
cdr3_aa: CATSAPGGEQFF

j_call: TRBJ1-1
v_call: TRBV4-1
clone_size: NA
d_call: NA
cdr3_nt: TGCGCCAGCAGCCACACACGACTGGGGATGATGAACACTGAAGCTTTCTTT
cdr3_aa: CASSHTRLGMMNTEAFF

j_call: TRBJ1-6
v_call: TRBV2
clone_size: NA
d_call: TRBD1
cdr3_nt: TGTGCCAGCAGGGAGGACAGGGGCTCCTATAATTCACCCCTCCACTTT
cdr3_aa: CASREDRGSYNSPLHF

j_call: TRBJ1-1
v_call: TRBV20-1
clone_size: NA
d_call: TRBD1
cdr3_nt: TGCAGTGCGCAACAGGGGGCTGCGAACACTGAAGCTTTCTTT
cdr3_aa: CSAQQGAANTEAFF

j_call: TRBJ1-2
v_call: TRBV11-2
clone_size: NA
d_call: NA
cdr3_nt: TGTGCCAGCAGCTTTACCGGGGTCTATGGCTACACCTTC
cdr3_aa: CASSFTGVYGYTF

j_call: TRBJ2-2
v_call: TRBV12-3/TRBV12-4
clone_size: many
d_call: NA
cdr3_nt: TGTGCCAGCAGTTTAGAGAACGCCGGGGAGCTGTTTTTT
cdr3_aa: CASSLENAGELFF

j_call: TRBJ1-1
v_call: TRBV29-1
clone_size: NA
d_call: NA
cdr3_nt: TGCAGCGTTAACCACATCCTACAGAACACTGAAGCTTTCTTT
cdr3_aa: CSVNHILQNTEAFF

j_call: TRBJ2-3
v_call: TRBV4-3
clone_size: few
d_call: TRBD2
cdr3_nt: TGCGCCAGCAGCCAACTTAACTCCGGGACTAGCGGCTTTGTCACAGATACGCAGTATTTT
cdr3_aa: CASSQLNSGTSGFVTDTQYF

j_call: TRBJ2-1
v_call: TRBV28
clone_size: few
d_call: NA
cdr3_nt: TGTGCCAGCAGACCTCTTGGCGGGACCTACAATGAGCAGTTCTTC
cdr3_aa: CASRPLGGTYNEQFF

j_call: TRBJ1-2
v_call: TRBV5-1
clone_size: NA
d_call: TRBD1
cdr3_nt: TGCGCCAGCAGCTTGGAAGGGGGCGTGATGGCGGCTAACTATGGCTACACCTTC
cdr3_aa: CASSLEGGVMAANYGYTF

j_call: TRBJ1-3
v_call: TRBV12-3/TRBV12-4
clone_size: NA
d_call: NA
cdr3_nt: TGTGCCAGCAGTTTCGTCAGAGGCTCTGGAAACACCATATATTTT
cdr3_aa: CASSFVRGSGNTIYF

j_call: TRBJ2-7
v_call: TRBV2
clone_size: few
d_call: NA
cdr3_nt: TGTGCCAGCTATGTATGGGGACACAGCTCCTACGAGCAGTACTTC
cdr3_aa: CASYVWGHSSYEQYF

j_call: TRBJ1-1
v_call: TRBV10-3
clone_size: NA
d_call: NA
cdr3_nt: TGTGCCATCAGTGAGTCTGGGAGTGTGGCCGACACTGAAGCTTTCTTT
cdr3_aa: CAISESGSVADTEAFF

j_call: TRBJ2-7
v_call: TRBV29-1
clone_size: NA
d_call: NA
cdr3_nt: TGCAGCGTTGCTCTTTCAAACGAGCAGTACTTC
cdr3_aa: CSVALSNEQYF

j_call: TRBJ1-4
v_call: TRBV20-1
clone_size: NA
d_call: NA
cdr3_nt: TGCAGTGCTAGGGGGGAGGCAACTAATGAAAAACTGTTTTTT
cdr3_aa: CSARGEATNEKLFF

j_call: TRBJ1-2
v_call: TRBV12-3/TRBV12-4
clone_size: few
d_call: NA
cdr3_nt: TGTGCCAGCAGTTCCGGGCTGGAATCCTATGGCTACACCTTC
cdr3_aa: CASSSGLESYGYTF

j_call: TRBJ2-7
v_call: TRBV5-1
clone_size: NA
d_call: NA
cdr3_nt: TGCGCCAGCCTCCCCGCGGACGAGCAGTACTTC
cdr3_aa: CASLPADEQYF

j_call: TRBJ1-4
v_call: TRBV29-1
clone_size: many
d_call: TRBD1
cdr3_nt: TGCAGCGTCGCCGGGACAGGGAGTGAAAAACTGTTTTTT
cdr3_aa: CSVAGTGSEKLFF

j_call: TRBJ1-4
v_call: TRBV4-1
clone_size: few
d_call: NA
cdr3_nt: TGCGCCAGCAGCCACGAGACCCAGGGGAGAAAACTGTTTTTT
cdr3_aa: CASSHETQGRKLFF

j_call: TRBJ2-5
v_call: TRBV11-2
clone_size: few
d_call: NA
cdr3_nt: TGTGCCAGCAGCTTACCCAACAGCTTCCAAGAGACCCAGTACTTC
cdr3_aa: CASSLPNSFQETQYF

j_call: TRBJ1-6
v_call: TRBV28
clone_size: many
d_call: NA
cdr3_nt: TGTGCCAGCAATTCCAACTCCTATAATTCACCCCTCCACTTT
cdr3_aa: CASNSNSYNSPLHF

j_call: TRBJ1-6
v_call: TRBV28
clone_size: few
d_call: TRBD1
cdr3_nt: TGTGCCAGCAGTTTGGGACAGACCCTATCACCCCTCCACTTT
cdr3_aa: CASSLGQTLSPLHF

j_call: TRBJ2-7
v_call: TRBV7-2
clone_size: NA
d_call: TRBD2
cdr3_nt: TGTGCCAGCAGCTTGCTAGCGGGTAGCTCCTACGAGCAGTACTTC
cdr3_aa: CASSLLAGSSYEQYF

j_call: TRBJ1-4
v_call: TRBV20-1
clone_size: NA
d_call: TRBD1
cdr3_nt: TGCAGTGCTAGGGACAGGGATAATGAAAAACTGTTTTTT
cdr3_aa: CSARDRDNEKLFF

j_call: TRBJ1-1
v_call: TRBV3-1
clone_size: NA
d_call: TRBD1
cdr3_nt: TGTGCCAGCAGCCAGCAACAGGGGCACACTGAAGCTTTCTTT
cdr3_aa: CASSQQQGHTEAFF

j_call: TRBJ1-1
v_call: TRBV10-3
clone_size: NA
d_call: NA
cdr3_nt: TGTGCCATCAGTGATTCTAAGAACACTGAAGCTTTCTTT
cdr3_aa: CAISDSKNTEAFF

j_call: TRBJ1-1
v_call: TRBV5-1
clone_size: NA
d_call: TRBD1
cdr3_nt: TGCGCCAGCAGCCCCGCTCCCGGACAGGGAGGAATGAACACTGAAGCTTTCTTT
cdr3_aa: CASSPAPGQGGMNTEAFF

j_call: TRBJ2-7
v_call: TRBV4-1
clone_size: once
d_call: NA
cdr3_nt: TGCGCCAGCAGCAGGGATCCGTGGAGGCCCTACGAGCAGTACTTC
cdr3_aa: CASSRDPWRPYEQYF

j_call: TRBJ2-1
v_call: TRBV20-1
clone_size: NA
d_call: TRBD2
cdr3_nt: TGCAGTGCTAGAGGAAGCGGGGGGCCCCTAACCTACAATGAGCAGTTCTTC
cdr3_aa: CSARGSGGPLTYNEQFF

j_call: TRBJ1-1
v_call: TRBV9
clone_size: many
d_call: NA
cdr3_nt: TGTGCCAGCAGCGTAGATGGGGTTGGGAACACTGAAGCTTTCTTT
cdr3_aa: CASSVDGVGNTEAFF

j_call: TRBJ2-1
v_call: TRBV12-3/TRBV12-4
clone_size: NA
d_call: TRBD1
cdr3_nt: TGTGCCAGCGTGGACGGGACAGCCTTAGGTGAGCAGTTCTTC
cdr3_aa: CASVDGTALGEQFF

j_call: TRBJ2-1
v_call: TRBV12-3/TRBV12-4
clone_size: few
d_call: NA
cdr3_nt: TGTGCCAGCATTCCACCGGGACGGTCCCAAAGGGAGCAGTTCTTC
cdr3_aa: CASIPPGRSQREQFF

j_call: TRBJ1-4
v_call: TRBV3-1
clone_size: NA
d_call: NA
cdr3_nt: TGTGCCAGCAGCCCACATCACACGACGGGCGAAAAACTGTTTTTT
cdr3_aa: CASSPHHTTGEKLFF

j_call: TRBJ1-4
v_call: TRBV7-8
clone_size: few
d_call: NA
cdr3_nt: TGTGCCACCACGACAGAAAACTTCTTTAATGAAAAACTGTTTTTT
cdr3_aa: CATTTENFFNEKLFF

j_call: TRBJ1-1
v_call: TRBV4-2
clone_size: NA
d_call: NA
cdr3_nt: TGTGCCAGCAGCCAAGCGCTCAGGGGCAACCCTGAAGCTTTCTTT
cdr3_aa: CASSQALRGNPEAFF

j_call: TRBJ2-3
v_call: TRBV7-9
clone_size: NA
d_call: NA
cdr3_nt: TGTGCCAGCAGCTTATTCGCCAGCACAGATACGCAGTATTTT
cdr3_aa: CASSLFASTDTQYF

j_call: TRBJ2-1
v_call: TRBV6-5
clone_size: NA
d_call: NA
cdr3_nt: TGTGCCAGCAGTTATGGGGGTCGCGATGAGCAGTTCTTC
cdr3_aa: CASSYGGRDEQFF

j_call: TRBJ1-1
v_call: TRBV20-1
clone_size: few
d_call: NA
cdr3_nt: TGCAGTGCTAGAAGGTTGGCTTTCTTT
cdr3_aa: CSARRLAFF

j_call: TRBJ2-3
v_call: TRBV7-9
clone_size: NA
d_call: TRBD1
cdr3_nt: TGTGCCAGCAGAAGACCCGGGACAGGGGGCACAGATACGCAGTATTTT
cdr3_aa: CASRRPGTGGTDTQYF

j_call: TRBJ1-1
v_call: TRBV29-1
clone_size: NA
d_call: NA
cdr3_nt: TGCAGCGTTGATAACAGGGTGAACACTGAAGCTTTCTTT
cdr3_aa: CSVDNRVNTEAFF

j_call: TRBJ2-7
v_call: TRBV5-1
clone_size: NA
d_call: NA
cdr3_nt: TGCGCCAGCAGCTTCCGTCAGGGAACCTACGAGCAGTACTTC
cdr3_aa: CASSFRQGTYEQYF

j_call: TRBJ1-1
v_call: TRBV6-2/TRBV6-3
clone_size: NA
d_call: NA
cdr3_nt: TGTGCCAGCAGTTACGTCCTAACGAACACTGAAGCTTTCTTT
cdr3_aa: CASSYVLTNTEAFF

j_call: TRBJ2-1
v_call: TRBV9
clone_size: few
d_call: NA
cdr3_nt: TGTGCCAGCAGCGTAGGGTGGCGGGCTTCCTACAATGAGCAGTTCTTC
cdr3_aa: CASSVGWRASYNEQFF

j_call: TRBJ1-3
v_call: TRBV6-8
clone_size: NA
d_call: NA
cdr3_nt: TGTGCCAGCAGTCCGAAAGGGGATAGGACTGGAAACACCATATATTTT
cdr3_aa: CASSPKGDRTGNTIYF